This T cell receptor beta chain was retrieved from a study of cytomegalovirus exposure and HLA in healthy donors. CDR3 size: 14 residues. CDR1 is MNHEY and CDR2 is SMNVEV in the germline V gene (reference sequence). Regarding this clone: Its antigen is not known.

General study points: Later analysis suggested links between common viral pathogens and several top significant clusters.

13 Jbeta primers and 60 Vbeta primers were used for the PCR. The table came from immunoSEQ multiplex PCR; TCRdb's copy has only in-frame clones and leaves some out. The table lists around 170,000 clones, around 68% of them singletons. The sequence came from a girl between 10 and 17 years old in good health and CMV-seronegative. Material: PBMCs. V gene TRBV27 combines with J gene TRBJ2-5; D is unclear. The J call may be faulty, since TRBJ2-7 better matches the DNA end. The CDR3 region is CASSQLGSDYEQYF. CDR3 sequence (DNA): TGTGCCAGCAGCCAGCTGGGGTCCGACTACGAGCAGTACTTC.